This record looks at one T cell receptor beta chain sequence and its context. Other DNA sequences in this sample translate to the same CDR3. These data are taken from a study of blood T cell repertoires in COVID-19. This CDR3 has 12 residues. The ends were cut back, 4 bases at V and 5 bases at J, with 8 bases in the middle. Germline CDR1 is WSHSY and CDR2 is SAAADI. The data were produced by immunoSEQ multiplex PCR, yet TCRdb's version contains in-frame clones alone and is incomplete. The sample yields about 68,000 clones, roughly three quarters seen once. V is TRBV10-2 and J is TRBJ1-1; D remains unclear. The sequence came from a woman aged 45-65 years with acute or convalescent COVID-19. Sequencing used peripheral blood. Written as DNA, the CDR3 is TGCGCCAGCAGTGCTGGAGGGACTGAAGCTTTCTTT. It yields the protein CASSAGGTEAFF.